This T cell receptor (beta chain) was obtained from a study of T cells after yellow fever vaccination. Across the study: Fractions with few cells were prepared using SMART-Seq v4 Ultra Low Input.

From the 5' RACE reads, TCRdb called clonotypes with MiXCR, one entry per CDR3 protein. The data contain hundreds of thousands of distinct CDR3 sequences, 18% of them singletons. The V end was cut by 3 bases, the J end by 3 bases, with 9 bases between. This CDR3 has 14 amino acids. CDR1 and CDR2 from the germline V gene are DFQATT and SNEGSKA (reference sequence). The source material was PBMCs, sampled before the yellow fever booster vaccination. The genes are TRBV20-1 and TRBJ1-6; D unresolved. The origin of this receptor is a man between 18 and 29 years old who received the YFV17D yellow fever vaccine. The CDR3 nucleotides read TGCAGTGCTAGGACCAACCTCTATAATTCACCCCTCCACTTT. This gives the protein CSARTNLYNSPLHF.